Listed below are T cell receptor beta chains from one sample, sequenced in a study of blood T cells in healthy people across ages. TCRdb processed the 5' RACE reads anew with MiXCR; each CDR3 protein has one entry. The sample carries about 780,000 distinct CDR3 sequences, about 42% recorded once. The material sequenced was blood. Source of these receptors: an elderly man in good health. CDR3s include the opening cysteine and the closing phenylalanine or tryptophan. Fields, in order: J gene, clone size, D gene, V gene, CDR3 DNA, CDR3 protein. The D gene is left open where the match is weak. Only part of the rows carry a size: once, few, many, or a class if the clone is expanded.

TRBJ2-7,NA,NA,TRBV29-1,TGCAGCGTTGAAGAAACGGTCCTCTCCTACAATGAGCAGTACTTC,CSVEETVLSYNEQYF
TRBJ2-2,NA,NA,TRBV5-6,TGTGCCAGCAGCTTGTTGGACACCCGGAACACCGGGGAGCTGTTTTTT,CASSLLDTRNTGELFF
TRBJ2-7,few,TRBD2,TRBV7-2,TGTGCCAGCAGCCCAACCCAGGGACTAGCGGGAGGCGAGCAGTACTTC,CASSPTQGLAGGEQYF
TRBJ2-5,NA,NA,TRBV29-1,TGCAGCGTTGACCGGGAGTACCAAGAGACCCAGTACTTC,CSVDREYQETQYF
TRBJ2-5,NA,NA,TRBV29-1,TGCAGCGTTGAGGGGGGGCGCGAATTGGGGACCCAGTACTTC,CSVEGGRELGTQYF
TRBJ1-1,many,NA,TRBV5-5,TGTGCCAGCAGCTTGGTTCCCACCCTCGACACTGAAGCTTTCTTT,CASSLVPTLDTEAFF
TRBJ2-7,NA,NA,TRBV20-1,TGCAGTGCTAGATCCCGCCGACAATCCTACGAGCAGTACTTC,CSARSRRQSYEQYF
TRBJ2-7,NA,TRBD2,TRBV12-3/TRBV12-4,TGTGCCAGCAGTGAGACTAGCGTGACGGGTGAGCAGTACTTC,CASSETSVTGEQYF
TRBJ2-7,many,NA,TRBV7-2,TGTGCCAGCAGCTTACCGAGAACGGGAGCCCCGGGCTCCTACGAGCAGTACTTC,CASSLPRTGAPGSYEQYF
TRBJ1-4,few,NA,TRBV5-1,TGCGCCAGCAGCTCCGATAAAAAACTGTTTTTT,CASSSDKKLFF
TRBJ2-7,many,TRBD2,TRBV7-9,TGTGCCAGCAGCTTAAGGTCTGGCGGGAGTTACGAGCAGTACTTC,CASSLRSGGSYEQYF
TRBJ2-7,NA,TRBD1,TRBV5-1,TGCGCCAGCAGCAAAGAAAGACAGGGGGCTAGCTCCTACGAGCAGTACTTC,CASSKERQGASSYEQYF
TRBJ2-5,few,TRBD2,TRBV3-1,TGTGCCAGCAGCCCTCTTGCGGGAGGGCCTTCGACCCAGTACTTC,CASSPLAGGPSTQYF
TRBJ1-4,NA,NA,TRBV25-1,TGTGCCAGCAGCTCAGGGTCGGTAAATGAAAAACTGTTTTTT,CASSSGSVNEKLFF
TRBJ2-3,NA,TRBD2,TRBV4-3,TGCGCCAGCAAACGGGGGGCTAGCGGGAGCGATACGCAGTATTTT,CASKRGASGSDTQYF
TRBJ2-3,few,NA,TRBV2,TGTGCCAGCTTGATAGCTGATACGCAGTATTTT,CASLIADTQYF
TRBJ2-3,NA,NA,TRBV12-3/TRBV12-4,TGTGCCAGCACTCCCAGCGGCGTAGATACGCAGTATTTT,CASTPSGVDTQYF
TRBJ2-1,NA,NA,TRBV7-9,TGTGCCAGCAGCTTAATTATGGGGGACAATGAGCAGTTCTTC,CASSLIMGDNEQFF
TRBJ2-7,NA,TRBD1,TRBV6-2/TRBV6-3,TGTGCCAGCATACTGACAGGGGGCTCCTACGAGCAGTACTTC,CASILTGGSYEQYF
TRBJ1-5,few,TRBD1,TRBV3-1,TGTGCCAGCAGCCAAGACCAGGGGGTACATCAGCCCCAGCATTTT,CASSQDQGVHQPQHF
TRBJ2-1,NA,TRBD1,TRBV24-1,TGTGCCACCAGTGATCCCGGGACAGGGGAACACGATGAGCAGTTCTTC,CATSDPGTGEHDEQFF
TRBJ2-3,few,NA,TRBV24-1,TGTGCCACCAGTGACTTACGGGGGCGCGCAGATACGCAGTATTTT,CATSDLRGRADTQYF
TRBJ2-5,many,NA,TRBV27,TGTGCCAGCAGTTTTAATCGAGAGACCCAGTACTTC,CASSFNRETQYF
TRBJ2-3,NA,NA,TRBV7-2,TGTGCCAGCAGCCGTACCGGGACCTCCGGAGGGACGCAGTATTTT,CASSRTGTSGGTQYF
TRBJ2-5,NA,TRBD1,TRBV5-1,TGCGCCAGCAGCTTGGGTGGCAGACAGGGAGAGACCCAGTACTTC,CASSLGGRQGETQYF
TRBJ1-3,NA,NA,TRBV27,TGTGCCAGCGCACCCTGGGGGGGCCTCTCTGGAAACACCATATATTTT,CASAPWGGLSGNTIYF
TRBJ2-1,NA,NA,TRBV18,TGTGCCAGCTCACCATTGACAGAGTCCTACAATGAGCAGTTCTTC,CASSPLTESYNEQFF
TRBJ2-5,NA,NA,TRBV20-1,TGCAGTGCTAGCAGTAGGGAAAGTCCCAATGAGCAGTACTTC,CSASSRESPNEQYF
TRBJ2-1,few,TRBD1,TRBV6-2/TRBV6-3,TGTGCCAGCACCAACGCCGGGACAGGTGGTATCAATGAGCAGTTCTTC,CASTNAGTGGINEQFF
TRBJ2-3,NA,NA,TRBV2,TGTGCCAGCAGTGATACGGGTCCCACAGATACGCAGTATTTT,CASSDTGPTDTQYF
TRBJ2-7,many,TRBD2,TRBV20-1,TGCAGTGCTAGAATTGCTAGCGGGAGAATCTACGAGCAGTACTTC,CSARIASGRIYEQYF
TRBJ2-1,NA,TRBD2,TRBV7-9,TGTGCCAGCAGCTTAAGGGGGCGACTAGCGGGCAGCTCCTACAATAAGCAGTTCTTC,CASSLRGRLAGSSYNKQFF
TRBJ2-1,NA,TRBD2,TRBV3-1,TGTGCCAGCGGCCAGAGTATAGCGGGTTACAATGAACAGTTCTTC,CASGQSIAGYNEQFF
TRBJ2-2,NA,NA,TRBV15,TGTGCCACCAGCAGAGATCCCCAGCGGACCGGGGAGCTGTTTTTT,CATSRDPQRTGELFF
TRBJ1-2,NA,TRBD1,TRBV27,TGTGCCAGCAGTTTGAAGATGGCCGGGACAGGTTTCGGTGGCTACACCTTC,CASSLKMAGTGFGGYTF
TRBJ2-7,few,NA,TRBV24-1,TGTGCCACCAGTCCTTGGGGGACTTTCTACGAGCAGTACTTC,CATSPWGTFYEQYF
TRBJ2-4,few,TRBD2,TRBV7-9,TGTGCCAGCAGCTTAGCGACGACGGAGCGGGAGGGCCAGGACATTCAGTACTTC,CASSLATTEREGQDIQYF
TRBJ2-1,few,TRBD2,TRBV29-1,TGCAGCGTTGATAAAGCGGGAGGTGCGAATGAGCAGTTCTTC,CSVDKAGGANEQFF
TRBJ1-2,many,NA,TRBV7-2,TGTGCCAGCAGCTTAGCGCCAATCCGAGGGGAAGGTGGCTACACCTTC,CASSLAPIRGEGGYTF
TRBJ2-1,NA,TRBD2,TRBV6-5,TGTGCCAGCAGTTTTGCGGGAGGAACGAATGAGCAGTTCTTC,CASSFAGGTNEQFF
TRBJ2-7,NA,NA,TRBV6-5,TGTGCCAGCAAATACGGACGGGTCTCCTACGAGCAGTACTTC,CASKYGRVSYEQYF
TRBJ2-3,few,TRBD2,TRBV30,TGTGCCTGGAGTGTACTAGCGGATACGCAGTATTTT,CAWSVLADTQYF
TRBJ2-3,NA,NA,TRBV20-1,TGCAGTGCCCGACAGGGGTCCGGGGGGGATACGCAGTATTTT,CSARQGSGGDTQYF
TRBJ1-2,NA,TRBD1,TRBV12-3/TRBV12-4,TGTGCCAGCAGCTCGGGACAGGTCTATGGCTACACCTTC,CASSSGQVYGYTF
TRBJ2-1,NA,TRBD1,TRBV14,TGTGCCAGCAGCCCCAAAAACGGACAGGGAGCCTACGAGCAGTTCTTC,CASSPKNGQGAYEQFF
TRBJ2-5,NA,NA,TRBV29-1,TGCAGCGTTGCTGTGGGGGGGCAGACCCAGTACTTC,CSVAVGGQTQYF
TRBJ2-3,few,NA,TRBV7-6,TGTGCCAGCAGCTTAATTACCGAGGCAGATACGCAGTATTTT,CASSLITEADTQYF
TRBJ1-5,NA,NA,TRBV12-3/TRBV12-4,TGTGCCAGCAGGTTTCTCGGGGCTAGCAATCAGCCCCAGCATTTT,CASRFLGASNQPQHF
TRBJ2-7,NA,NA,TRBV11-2,TGTGCCAGCACCTCGGCAGAACACGAGCAGTACTTC,CASTSAEHEQYF